This T cell receptor (beta chain) was captured by sequencing in a study of radiation and T cells in renal cell carcinoma. The protocol was immunoSEQ multiplex PCR, while the TCRdb copy is restricted to in-frame clones and leaves out a portion. The table shows 150,000 or so clones, with 70% to 90% occurring only once. Findings of the study overall: In blood, top tumor clones expanded by 2 weeks, shrinking by 4. Baseline intratumoral clonotype presence is unknown without pretreatment biopsies.

Documented time point: baseline pretreatment blood. Treatment described: 15 Gy SBRT to primary tumor, nephrectomy 4 weeks later. Radiation-treated patients gave blood at baseline, week 2 and week 4. The patient's renal cell carcinoma had clear cell pathology. Trimming took off 1 base at V and 6 bases at J, with 6 bases between the two ends. Germline V gene data show CDR1 as SEHNR and CDR2 as FQNEAQ (reference sequence). CDR3 length: 12 amino acids. About this clone: What it binds is unknown.

The chain links TRBV7-9 to TRBJ1-2; no definite D call. Material: blood, obtained from a patient whose treatment included radiotherapy and nephrectomy. The sequence was collected from a woman aged 45-59 years with renal cell carcinoma. The CDR3 bases are TGTGCCAGCAGCTTAGACTACAATGGCTACACCTTC. Amino acid sequence: CASSLDYNGYTF.